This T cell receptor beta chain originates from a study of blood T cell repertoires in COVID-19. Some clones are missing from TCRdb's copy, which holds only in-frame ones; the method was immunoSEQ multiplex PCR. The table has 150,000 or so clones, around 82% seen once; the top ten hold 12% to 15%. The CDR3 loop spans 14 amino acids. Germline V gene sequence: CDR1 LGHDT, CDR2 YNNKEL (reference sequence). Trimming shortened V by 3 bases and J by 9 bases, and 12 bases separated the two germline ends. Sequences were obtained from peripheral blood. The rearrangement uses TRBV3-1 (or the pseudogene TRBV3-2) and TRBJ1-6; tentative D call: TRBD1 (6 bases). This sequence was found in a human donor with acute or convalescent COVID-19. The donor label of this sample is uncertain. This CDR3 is CASSHGTLASPLHF. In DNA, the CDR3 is TGTGCCAGCAGCCACGGGACACTCGCTTCACCCCTCCACTTT.